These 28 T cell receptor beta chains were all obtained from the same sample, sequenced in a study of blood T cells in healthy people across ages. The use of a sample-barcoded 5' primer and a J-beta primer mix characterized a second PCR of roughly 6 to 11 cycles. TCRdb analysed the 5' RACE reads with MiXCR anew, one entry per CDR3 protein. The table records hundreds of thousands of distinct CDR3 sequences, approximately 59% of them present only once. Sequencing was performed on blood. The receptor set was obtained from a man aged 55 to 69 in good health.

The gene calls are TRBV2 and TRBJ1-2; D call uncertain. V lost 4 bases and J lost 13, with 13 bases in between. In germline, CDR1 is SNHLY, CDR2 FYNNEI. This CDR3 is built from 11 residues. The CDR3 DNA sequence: TGTGCCAGCAGTGTGGGGAGCCCTGCCACCTTC. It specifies CASSVGSPATF. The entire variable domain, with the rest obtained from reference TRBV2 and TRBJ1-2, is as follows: EPEVTQTPSHQVTQMGQEVILRCVPISNHLYFYWYRQILGQKVEFLVSFYNNEISEKSEIFDDQFSVERPDGSNFTLKIRSTKLEDSAMYFCASSVGSPATFGSGTRLTVV.

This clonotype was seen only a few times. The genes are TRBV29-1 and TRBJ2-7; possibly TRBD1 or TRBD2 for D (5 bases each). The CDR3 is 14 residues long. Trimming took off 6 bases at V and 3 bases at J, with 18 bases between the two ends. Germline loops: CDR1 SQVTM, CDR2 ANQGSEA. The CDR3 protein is CSVSVGAGNYEQYF. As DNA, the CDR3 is TGCAGCGTCTCGGTCGGGGCAGGGAACTACGAGCAGTACTTC.

The CDR3 nucleotides are TGTGCCACCAGCATGGGGCGGGGGGGCTTGGAGACCCAGTACTTC. Its translation is CATSMGRGGLETQYF. V gene TRBV15 combines with J gene TRBJ2-5; TRBD2 matches 9 bases. This CDR3 is built from 15 residues. V dropped 4 bases and J dropped 5; count of bases not matched to a gene: 8. The germline gives CDR1 LNHNV, CDR2 YYDKDF (reference sequence). The full variable domain, rest sourced from reference TRBV15 and TRBJ2-5, is DAMVIQNPRYQVTQFGKPVTLSCSQTLNHNVMYWYQQKSSQAPKLLFHYYDKDFNNEADTPDNFQSRRPNTSFCFLDIRSPGLGDTAMYLCATSMGRGGLETQYFGPGTRLLVL.

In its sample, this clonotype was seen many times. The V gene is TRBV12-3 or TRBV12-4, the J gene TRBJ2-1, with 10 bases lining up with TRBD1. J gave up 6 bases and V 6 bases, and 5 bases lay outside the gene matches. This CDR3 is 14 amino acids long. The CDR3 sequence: CASSPRQGANEQFF. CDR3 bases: TGTGCCAGCAGCCCCAGACAGGGGGCCAATGAGCAGTTCTTC.

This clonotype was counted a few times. The CDR3 nucleotides read TGTGCCAGCGGTTCCCGGGACAGGGCATACTACGAGCAGTACTTC. As protein: CASGSRDRAYYEQYF. The chain joins TRBV6-6 to TRBJ2-7; 9 bases match TRBD1. This CDR3 region has 15 residues. The V gene's germline CDR1 is MNHNY and CDR2 SVGAGI (reference sequence). With 8 bases clipped from V and 3 bases from J, the junction kept 11 bases outside the gene matches.

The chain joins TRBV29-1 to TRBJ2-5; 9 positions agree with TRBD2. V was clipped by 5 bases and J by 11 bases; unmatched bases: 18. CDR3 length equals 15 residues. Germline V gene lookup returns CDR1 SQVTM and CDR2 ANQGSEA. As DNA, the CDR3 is TGCAGCGTTCTTCAGGGGGTAGCGGGGGTCAATGAGCAGTACTTC. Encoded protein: CSVLQGVAGVNEQYF.

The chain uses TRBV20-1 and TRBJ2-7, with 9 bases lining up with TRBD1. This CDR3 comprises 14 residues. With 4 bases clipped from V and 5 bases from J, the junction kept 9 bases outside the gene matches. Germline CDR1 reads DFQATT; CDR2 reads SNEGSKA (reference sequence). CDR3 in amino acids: CSAIHRDREHEQYF. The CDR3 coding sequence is TGCAGTGCTATACACCGGGACAGGGAACACGAGCAGTACTTC.

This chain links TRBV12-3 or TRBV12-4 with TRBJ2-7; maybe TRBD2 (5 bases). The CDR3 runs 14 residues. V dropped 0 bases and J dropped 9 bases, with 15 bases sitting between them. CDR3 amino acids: CASSLAGPEGVQYF. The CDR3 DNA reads TGTGCCAGCAGTTTAGCCGGGCCCGAGGGCGTGCAGTACTTC.

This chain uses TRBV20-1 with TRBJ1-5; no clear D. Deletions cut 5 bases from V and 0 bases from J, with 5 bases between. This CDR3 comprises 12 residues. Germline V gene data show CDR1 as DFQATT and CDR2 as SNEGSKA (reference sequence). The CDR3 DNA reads TGCAGTGCTGCAGGTAGCAATCAGCCCCAGCATTTT. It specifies CSAAGSNQPQHF.

The CDR3 DNA follows: TGCAGCGTTGGAGGCAGGGGGGACATTCGGTACTTC. Protein product: CSVGGRGDIRYF. This chain links TRBV29-1 with TRBJ2-7; TRBD1 is a possible D gene (7 bases). CDR3 size: 12 residues. The germline CDR1 and CDR2 sequences are SQVTM and ANQGSEA. The germline V and J ends were trimmed by 4 bases and 12 bases, with 19 bases remaining between them.

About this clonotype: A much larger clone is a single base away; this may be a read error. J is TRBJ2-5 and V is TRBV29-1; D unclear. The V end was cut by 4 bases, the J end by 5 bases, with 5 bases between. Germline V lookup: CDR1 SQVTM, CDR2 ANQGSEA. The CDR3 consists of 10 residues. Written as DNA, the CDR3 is TGCAGCGTTGGGATGGAGACCCAGTACTTC. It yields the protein CSVGMETQYF.

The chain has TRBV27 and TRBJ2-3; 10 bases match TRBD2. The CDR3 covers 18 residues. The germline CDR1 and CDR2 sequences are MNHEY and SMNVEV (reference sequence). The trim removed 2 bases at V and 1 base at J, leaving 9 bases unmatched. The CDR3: CASSLVLAGVPRTDTQYF. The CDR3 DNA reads TGTGCCAGCAGTTTAGTCCTAGCGGGGGTCCCCCGCACAGATACGCAGTATTTT.

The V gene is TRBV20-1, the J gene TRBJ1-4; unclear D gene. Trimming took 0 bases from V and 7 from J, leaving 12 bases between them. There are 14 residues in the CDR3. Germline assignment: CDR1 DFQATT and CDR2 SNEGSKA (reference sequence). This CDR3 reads CSARDVAGPEKLFF. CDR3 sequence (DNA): TGCAGTGCTAGAGATGTGGCCGGACCTGAAAAACTGTTTTTT.

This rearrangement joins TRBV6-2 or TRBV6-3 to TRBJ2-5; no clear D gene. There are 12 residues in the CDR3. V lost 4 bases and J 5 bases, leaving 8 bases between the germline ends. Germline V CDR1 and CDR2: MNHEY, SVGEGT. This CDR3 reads CASSWEVETQYF. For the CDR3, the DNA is TGTGCCAGCAGTTGGGAAGTGGAGACCCAGTACTTC.

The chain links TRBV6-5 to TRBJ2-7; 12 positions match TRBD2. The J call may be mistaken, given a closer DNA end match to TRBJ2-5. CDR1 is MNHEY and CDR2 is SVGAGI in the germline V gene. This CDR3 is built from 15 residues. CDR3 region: CASRRPSGGAATQYF. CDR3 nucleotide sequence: TGTGCCAGCAGGCGACCTAGCGGGGGGGCGGCGACCCAGTACTTC.

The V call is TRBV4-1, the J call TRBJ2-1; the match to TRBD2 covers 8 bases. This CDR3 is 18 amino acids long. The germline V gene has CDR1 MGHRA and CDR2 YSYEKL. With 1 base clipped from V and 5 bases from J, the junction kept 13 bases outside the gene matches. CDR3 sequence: CASSQAILFGGANNEQFF. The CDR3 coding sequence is TGCGCCAGCAGCCAAGCCATCCTTTTCGGGGGGGCAAACAATGAGCAGTTCTTC.

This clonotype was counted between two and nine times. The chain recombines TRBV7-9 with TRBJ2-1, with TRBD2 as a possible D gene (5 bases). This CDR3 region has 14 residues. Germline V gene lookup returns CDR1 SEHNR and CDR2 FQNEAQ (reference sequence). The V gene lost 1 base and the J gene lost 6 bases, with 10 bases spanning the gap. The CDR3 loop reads CASSLGRGSNEQFF. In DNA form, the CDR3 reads TGTGCCAGCAGCTTAGGACGGGGATCCAATGAGCAGTTCTTC.

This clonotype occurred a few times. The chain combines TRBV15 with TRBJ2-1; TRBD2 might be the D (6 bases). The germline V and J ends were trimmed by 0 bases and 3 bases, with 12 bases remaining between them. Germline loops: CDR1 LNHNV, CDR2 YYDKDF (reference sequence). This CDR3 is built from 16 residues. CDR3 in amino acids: CATSRDLGGGYNEQFF. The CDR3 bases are TGTGCCACCAGCAGAGATTTGGGGGGTGGCTACAATGAGCAGTTCTTC.

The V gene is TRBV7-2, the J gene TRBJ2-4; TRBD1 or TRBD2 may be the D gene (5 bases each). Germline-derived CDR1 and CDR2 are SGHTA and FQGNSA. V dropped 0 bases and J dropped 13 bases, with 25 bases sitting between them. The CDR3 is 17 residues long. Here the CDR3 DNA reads TGTGCCAGCAGCTTAGCAGGTCGAGGGGCGGTTTCTGGGGTGCAGTACTTC. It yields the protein CASSLAGRGAVSGVQYF.

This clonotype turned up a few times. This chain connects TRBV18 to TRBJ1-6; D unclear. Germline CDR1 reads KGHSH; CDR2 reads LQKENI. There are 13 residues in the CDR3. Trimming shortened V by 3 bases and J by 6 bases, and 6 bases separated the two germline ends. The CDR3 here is CASSPTSNSPLHF. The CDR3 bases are TGTGCCAGCTCACCCACATCTAATTCACCCCTCCACTTT. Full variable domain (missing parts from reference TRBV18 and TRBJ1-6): NAGVMQNPRHLVRRRGQEARLRCSPMKGHSHVYWYRQLPEEGLKFMVYLQKENIIDESGMPKERFSAEFPKEGPSILRIQQVVRGDSAAYFCASSPTSNSPLHFGNGTRLTVT.

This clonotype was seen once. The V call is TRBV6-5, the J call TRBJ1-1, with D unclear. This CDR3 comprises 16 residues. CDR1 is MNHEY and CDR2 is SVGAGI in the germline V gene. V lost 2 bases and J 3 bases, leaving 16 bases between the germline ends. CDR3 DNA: TGTGCCAGCAGTTACGGCTGGGGTCCCCTCTACACTGAAGCTTTCTTT. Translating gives CASSYGWGPLYTEAFF.

CDR3 in DNA: TGTGCCAGCAGAGCCACAGGGGACACTGAAGCTTTCTTT. Translating gives CASRATGDTEAFF. The chain employs TRBV6-1 and TRBJ1-1; 7 bases line up with TRBD1. J was trimmed by 3 bases and V by 6 bases; bases with no gene match: 4. The CDR3 totals 13 residues. Germline-derived CDR1 and CDR2 are MNHNS and SASEGT.

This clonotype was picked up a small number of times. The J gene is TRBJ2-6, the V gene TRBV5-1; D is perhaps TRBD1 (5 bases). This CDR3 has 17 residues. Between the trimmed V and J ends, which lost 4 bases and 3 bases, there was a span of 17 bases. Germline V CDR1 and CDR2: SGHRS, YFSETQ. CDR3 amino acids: CASSQSPGLIGANVLTF. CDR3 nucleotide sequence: TGCGCCAGCAGCCAGTCTCCAGGGCTGATTGGGGCCAACGTCCTGACTTTC.

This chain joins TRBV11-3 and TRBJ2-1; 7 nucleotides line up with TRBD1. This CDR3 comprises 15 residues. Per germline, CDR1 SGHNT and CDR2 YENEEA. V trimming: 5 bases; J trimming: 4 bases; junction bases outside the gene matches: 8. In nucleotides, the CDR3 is TGTGCCAGCAGCCGACGGACAGGAGAATACAATGAGCAGTTCTTC. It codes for CASSRRTGEYNEQFF.

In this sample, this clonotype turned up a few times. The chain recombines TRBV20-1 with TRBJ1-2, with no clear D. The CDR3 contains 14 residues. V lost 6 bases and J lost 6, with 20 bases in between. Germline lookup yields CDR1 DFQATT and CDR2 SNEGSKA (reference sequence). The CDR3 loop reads CSARPRAGLDGYTF. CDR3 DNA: TGCAGTGCCCGGCCTCGGGCAGGTTTGGATGGCTACACCTTC.

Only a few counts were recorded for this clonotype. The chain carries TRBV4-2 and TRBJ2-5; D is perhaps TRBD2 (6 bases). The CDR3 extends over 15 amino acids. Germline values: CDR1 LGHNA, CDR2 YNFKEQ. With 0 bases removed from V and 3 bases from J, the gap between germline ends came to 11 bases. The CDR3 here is CASSQEGRREETQYF. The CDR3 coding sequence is TGTGCCAGCAGCCAAGAAGGGCGGAGGGAAGAGACCCAGTACTTC.

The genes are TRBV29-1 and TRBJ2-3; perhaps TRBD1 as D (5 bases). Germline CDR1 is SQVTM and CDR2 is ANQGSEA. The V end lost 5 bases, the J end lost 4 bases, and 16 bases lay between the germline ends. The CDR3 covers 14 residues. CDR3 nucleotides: TGCAGCGTTCACCCAGGGTCTCTTCCAGATACGCAGTATTTT. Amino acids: CSVHPGSLPDTQYF.

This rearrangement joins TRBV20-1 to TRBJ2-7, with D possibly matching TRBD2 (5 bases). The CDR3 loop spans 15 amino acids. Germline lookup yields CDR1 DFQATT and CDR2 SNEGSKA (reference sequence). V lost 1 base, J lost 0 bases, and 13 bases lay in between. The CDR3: CSARAWRASSYEQYF. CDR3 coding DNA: TGCAGTGCTAGAGCCTGGCGGGCAAGCTCCTACGAGCAGTACTTC.